These 13 T cell receptor beta chains were all obtained from the same sample, sequenced in a study of shared clonotypes between healthy human individuals. TCRdb keeps only in-frame clones here, not all; method: immunoSEQ multiplex PCR. The data hold 450,000 to 500,000 clones, with roughly four fifths observed a single time. The sequenced sample was PBMCs. The receptors come from a woman in her forties in good health. Some clones in this sample may be carry-over from other donors' samples.

The genes are TRBV27 and TRBJ2-7; 11 bases are a match to TRBD2. The CDR3 is 16 amino acids. V was pared by 4 bases and J by 2 bases, with 7 bases of the junction left unmatched. Germline V gene data show CDR1 as MNHEY and CDR2 as SMNVEV (reference sequence). CDR3 in DNA: TGTGCCAGCAGTTCGGGTCCTAGCGGGAGGCCCTACGAGCAGTACTTC. Protein product: CASSSGPSGRPYEQYF.

CDR3 amino acids: CASRDRAREKLFF. The CDR3 DNA reads as TGTGCCAGCAGGGACAGGGCGAGGGAAAAACTGTTTTTT. This chain joins TRBV28 and TRBJ1-4, with TRBD1 matching 8 bases. CDR3 size: 13 residues. V lost 6 bases to trimming and J lost 8 bases; unmatched junction nucleotides: 5. Germline V gene lookup returns CDR1 MDHEN and CDR2 SYDVKM.

The genes are TRBV2 and TRBJ1-2; 8 nucleotides align to TRBD1. Germline V gives CDR1 SNHLY, CDR2 FYNNEI. CDR3 size: 12 residues. The ends lost 6 bases at V and 6 bases at J; junction bases unmatched: 3. The DNA for the CDR3 is TGTGCCAGCAGGGGGGGACAGGATGGCTACACCTTC. Residues: CASRGGQDGYTF.

The rearrangement links TRBV19 to TRBJ1-1, with TRBD1 matching 8 bases. CDR3 length: 15 amino acids. CDR1 and CDR2 (germline): LNHDA, SQIVND (reference sequence). The junction had 3 bases not matched to a gene; V was cut back by 3 bases and J by 0 bases. The CDR3 sequence is CASSMSGGMNTEAFF. The CDR3 DNA sequence: TGTGCCAGTAGTATGTCAGGGGGCATGAACACTGAAGCTTTCTTT.

The V gene is TRBV5-4, the J gene TRBJ2-3; 9 nucleotides align to TRBD2. The CDR3 sequence is 17 residues long. Germline V CDR1 and CDR2: SGHNT, YYREEE (reference sequence). Trimming removed 4 bases from V and 1 base from J; junction bases left unmatched: 10. The CDR3 coding sequence is TGTGCCAGCAGCCCTGTAGCGGGAGAAGGGGGCACAGATACGCAGTATTTT. It specifies CASSPVAGEGGTDTQYF. Looking up the rest from reference TRBV5-4 and TRBJ2-3 gives the full variable domain: ETGVTQSPTHLIKTRGQQVTLRCSSQSGHNTVSWYQQALGQGPQFIFQYYREEENGRGNFPPRFSGLQFPNYSSELNVNALELDDSALYLCASSPVAGEGGTDTQYFGPGTRLTVL.

The chain recombines TRBV27 with TRBJ1-2; 10 bases line up with TRBD1. This CDR3 is built from 12 residues. The germline V gene encodes CDR1 MNHEY and CDR2 SMNVEV (reference sequence). The V segment lost 8 bases and the J segment 7 bases; nucleotides outside the gene matches: 4. Here the CDR3 DNA reads TGTGCCAGCCGACAGGGGGCGCTTGGCTACACCTTC. Translating gives CASRQGALGYTF.

This clone was found once. This chain links TRBV7-9 with TRBJ2-7; D is perhaps TRBD1 (5 bases). The germline V gene encodes CDR1 SEHNR and CDR2 FQNEAQ (reference sequence). Trimming cost V 1 base and J 5 bases, with 15 bases left between them. The length of the CDR3 is 15 residues. In nucleotides, the CDR3 is TGTGCCAGCAGCTTAGTAGTAGGGGTGAGAAACGAGCAGTACTTC. It is translated as CASSLVVGVRNEQYF.

This clone was seen a handful of times. V and J are TRBV9 and TRBJ2-3; tentative D call: TRBD2 (6 bases). Germline CDR1 reads SGDLS; CDR2 reads YYNGEE. CDR3 length: 14 amino acids. V lost 4 bases, J lost 1 base, and 10 bases lay in between. The CDR3 is CASSWSGRTDTQYF. The CDR3 bases are TGTGCCAGCAGCTGGAGCGGGCGCACAGATACGCAGTATTTT.

The rearrangement joins TRBV27 to TRBJ2-3, with 12 bases matching TRBD2. V shed 6 bases, J shed 5 bases, and the junction held 12 bases outside the gene matches. CDR3 length: 17 amino acids. Per the germline V gene, CDR1 is MNHEY and CDR2 is SMNVEV (reference sequence). The CDR3 region is CASSQARLAGGVDTQYF. CDR3 nucleotides: TGTGCCAGCAGCCAAGCGAGGCTAGCGGGAGGGGTAGATACGCAGTATTTT.

The chain employs TRBV13 and TRBJ1-4; D perhaps matches TRBD1 (6 bases). Trimming pared 2 bases from V and 5 bases from J, leaving 15 bases between. Germline values: CDR1 PRHDT, CDR2 FYEKMQ (reference sequence). CDR3 length: 16 amino acids. The CDR3, as DNA: TGTGCCAGCAGCTTAAGCCCCGGGACAAAAAATGAAAAACTGTTTTTT. Translating gives CASSLSPGTKNEKLFF.

This chain uses TRBV18 with TRBJ2-6, with 14 bases that match TRBD2. Germline CDR1 and CDR2: KGHSH and LQKENI. Trimming cost V 4 bases and J 2 bases; bases outside gene matches: 7. This CDR3 has 19 amino acids. The CDR3 loop reads CASSRAGTSGSTGANVLTF. The CDR3 DNA reads as TGTGCCAGCTCACGGGCCGGGACTAGCGGGAGTACTGGGGCCAACGTCCTGACTTTC.

The genes are TRBV7-2 and TRBJ2-3; no definite D call. Germline CDR1 SGHTA, CDR2 FQGNSA. V was cut by 6 bases and J by 11 bases, with 18 bases left in between. The CDR3 extends over 13 amino acids. CDR3 region: CASRPQSSRQQYF. In nucleotides, the CDR3 is TGTGCCAGCAGGCCCCAGTCCTCCCGACAGCAGTATTTT.

This chain connects TRBV2 to TRBJ2-1, with TRBD2 matching over 13 bases. The germline V gene encodes CDR1 SNHLY and CDR2 FYNNEI. V was pared by 6 bases and J by 7 bases, with 0 bases of the junction left unmatched. The length of the CDR3 is 13 residues. The CDR3, as DNA: TGTGCCAGCAGGGGACTAGCGGGGAATGAGCAGTTCTTC. Residues: CASRGLAGNEQFF.